The 30 T cell receptor beta chains in this list originate from one sample, sequenced in a study of blood T cell repertoires in COVID-19. TCRdb's copy holds only in-frame clones and misses some; the assay was immunoSEQ multiplex PCR. This table holds approximately 470,000 clones, about 85% found once. Sequencing was done on a sample of PBMCs or T cells enriched from blood (not recorded which). These TCRs come from a young woman who had recovered from COVID-19.

The genes are TRBV9 and TRBJ2-3; 11 bases align to TRBD2. The V gene end was trimmed by 6 bases and the J gene end by 1 base; junction bases not matched to a gene: 16. The CDR3 is made up of 19 amino acids. Germline V CDR1 and CDR2: SGDLS, YYNGEE. The CDR3 loop is CASTLGGTSGFLGTDTQYF. CDR3 DNA sequence: TGTGCCAGCACCCTAGGGGGGACTAGCGGTTTCCTCGGCACAGATACGCAGTATTTT.

This clone was seen only a few times. The J gene is TRBJ1-2, the V gene TRBV7-9; 8 bases align to TRBD1. The germline gives CDR1 SEHNR, CDR2 FQNEAQ (reference sequence). V dropped 5 bases and J dropped 1; count of bases not matched to a gene: 9. The CDR3 has 16 residues. CDR3 nucleotide sequence: TGTGCCAGCAGCCGGGGACAGGATACGCATAACTATGGCTACACCTTC. Translation gives CASSRGQDTHNYGYTF.

This clone was detected only once. V and J are TRBV19 and TRBJ2-3; TRBD2 matches 8 bases. After removal of 4 bases from V and 11 bases from J, the junction contained 8 bases not matched to a gene. Germline CDR1 LNHDA, CDR2 SQIVND (reference sequence). The CDR3 has 13 residues. CDR3 loop: CASSTYNGGVQYF. CDR3 nucleotide sequence: TGTGCCAGTAGTACTTATAACGGGGGGGTGCAGTATTTT.

The chain couples TRBV18 to TRBJ1-4; the match to TRBD1 covers 9 bases. The junction had 10 bases not matched to a gene; V was cut back by 6 bases and J by 11 bases. The CDR3 loop spans 14 amino acids. Germline-derived CDR1 and CDR2 are KGHSH and LQKENI. The CDR3 nucleotides are TGTGCCAGCTCCCCGGGGACAGGGCGGAACAAACTGTTTTTT. It yields the protein CASSPGTGRNKLFF. The whole variable domain, filled in from reference TRBV18 and TRBJ1-4, reads NAGVMQNPRHLVRRRGQEARLRCSPMKGHSHVYWYRQLPEEGLKFMVYLQKENIIDESGMPKERFSAEFPKEGPSILRIQQVVRGDSAAYFCASSPGTGRNKLFFGSGTQLSVL.

This chain connects TRBV28 to TRBJ2-7; weak D call: TRBD1 (6 bases). The CDR3 spans 15 residues. Trimming took off 4 bases at V and 3 bases at J, with 16 bases between the two ends. CDR1 and CDR2 from the germline V gene are MDHEN and SYDVKM. As DNA, the CDR3 is TGTGCCAGCAGTTCCCGGGACACTTCTAACTACGAGCAGTACTTC. Amino acid sequence: CASSSRDTSNYEQYF.

V gene TRBV30 combines with J gene TRBJ2-5; D is unresolved. V lost 2 bases and J 1 base, leaving 5 bases between the germline ends. The CDR3 is made up of 12 amino acids. Germline CDR1 and CDR2: GTSNPN and SVGIG (reference sequence). The CDR3 DNA sequence: TGTGCCTGGAGTCACACCCAAGAGACCCAGTACTTC. Translating gives CAWSHTQETQYF.

The rearrangement uses TRBV2 and TRBJ1-1; a weak D match, TRBD1 (6 bases). Per the germline V gene, CDR1 is SNHLY and CDR2 is FYNNEI. V dropped 2 bases and J dropped 1 base, with 8 bases sitting between them. The CDR3 is made up of 14 amino acids. The CDR3 region is CASSEWTANTEAFF. CDR3 DNA: TGTGCCAGCAGTGAATGGACAGCGAACACTGAAGCTTTCTTT.

The table lists this clone with a count of one. The V gene is TRBV28, the J gene TRBJ2-5; D is unclear. There are 16 residues in the CDR3. V dropped 3 bases and J dropped 2 bases, with 16 bases sitting between them. CDR1 and CDR2 from the germline V gene are MDHEN and SYDVKM. As DNA, the CDR3 is TGTGCCAGCAGTTTGAGTGGCGGAACGAGTCAAGAGACCCAGTACTTC. Translation: CASSLSGGTSQETQYF.

The chain recombines TRBV5-1 with TRBJ1-1; D uncertain. The CDR3 covers 13 residues. V shed 4 bases and J shed 4 bases, with 11 bases lying between them. Germline values: CDR1 SGHRS, CDR2 YFSETQ. This CDR3 is CASSPSPGTEAFF. CDR3 DNA sequence: TGCGCCAGCAGCCCCTCCCCAGGCACTGAAGCTTTCTTT.

The V call is TRBV2, the J call TRBJ1-5; D gene unclear. This CDR3 has 14 amino acids. Trimming shortened V by 2 bases and J by 7 bases, and 12 bases separated the two germline ends. Germline CDR1 and CDR2: SNHLY and FYNNEI. The CDR3 coding sequence is TGTGCCAGCAGTGAAACGCGGGCGGGACAGCCCCAGCATTTT. It is translated as CASSETRAGQPQHF.

This chain joins TRBV18 and TRBJ2-7; D is unresolved. V dropped 3 bases and J dropped 6 bases, with 12 bases sitting between them. Germline CDR1 is KGHSH and CDR2 is LQKENI. The length of the CDR3 is 13 residues. The CDR3 DNA reads as TGTGCCAGCTCACCTACGAGTCCACTCGAGCAGTACTTC. Its protein product is CASSPTSPLEQYF.

The chain employs TRBV27 and TRBJ2-1; 9 positions match TRBD1. The CDR3 totals 13 residues. The V gene's germline CDR1 is MNHEY and CDR2 SMNVEV (reference sequence). J was trimmed by 9 bases and V by 2 bases; bases with no gene match: 2. The CDR3 protein is CASSLPDRGEQFF. DNA for the CDR3: TGTGCCAGCAGTTTACCGGACAGGGGTGAGCAGTTCTTC.

The V call is TRBV7-2, the J call TRBJ1-1, with TRBD1 matching 7 bases. J lost 6 bases, V lost 5 bases, and 9 bases had no gene match. This CDR3 has 14 amino acids. Germline CDR1 SGHTA, CDR2 FQGNSA. The CDR3 here is CASSLRQGGSEAFF. The CDR3 nucleotides read TGTGCCAGCAGCCTCAGACAGGGAGGCTCTGAAGCTTTCTTT.

This clone appeared a single time. The rearrangement joins TRBV19 to TRBJ1-1, with D perhaps TRBD1 (6 bases). V was shortened by 4 bases and J by 7 bases, with 16 bases between the two germline ends. CDR3 length equals 14 residues. Germline lookup yields CDR1 LNHDA and CDR2 SQIVND (reference sequence). CDR3 coding DNA: TGTGCCAGTAGTACCCACAGGGAGGGAAGTGAAGCTTTCTTT. It translates to CASSTHREGSEAFF.

Points on this clone: The same CDR3 also results from other DNA sequences found in this sample. This chain uses TRBV30 with TRBJ1-3, with D unclear. The CDR3 contains 13 residues. Germline CDR1 reads GTSNPN; CDR2 reads SVGIG (reference sequence). Trimming took off 0 bases at V and 4 bases at J, with 7 bases between the two ends. CDR3 loop: CAWSVLSGNTIYF. Written as DNA, the CDR3 is TGTGCCTGGAGTGTATTGAGCGGAAACACCATATATTTT. The whole variable domain, filled in from reference TRBV30 and TRBJ1-3, reads SQTIHQWPATLVQPVGSPLSLECTVEGTSNPNLYWYRQAAGRGLQLLFYSVGIGQISSEVPQNLSASRPQDRQFILSSKKLLLSDSGFYLCAWSVLSGNTIYFGEGSWLTVV.

The chain has TRBV9 and TRBJ2-3; 7 positions match TRBD2. Trimming removed 0 bases from V and 2 bases from J; junction bases left unmatched: 6. The CDR3 is 16 residues long. Germline V lookup: CDR1 SGDLS, CDR2 YYNGEE. Here the CDR3 reads CASSVAGGWNTDTQYF. The CDR3 DNA is TGTGCCAGCAGCGTAGCGGGGGGATGGAACACAGATACGCAGTATTTT.

This clone was seen only once. The chain combines TRBV3-1 (or the pseudogene TRBV3-2) with TRBJ1-5, with a weak D call TRBD1 (5 bases). Germline CDR1 is LGHDT and CDR2 is YNNKEL (reference sequence). V dropped 2 bases and J dropped 7 bases, with 21 bases sitting between them. The CDR3 spans 17 residues. CDR3 loop: CASSQQADIQMRQPQHF. For the CDR3, the DNA is TGTGCCAGCAGCCAACAGGCGGACATCCAAATGCGGCAGCCCCAGCATTTT.

This chain links TRBV20-1 with TRBJ2-7; possibly TRBD2 for D (6 bases). V dropped 3 bases and J dropped 7 bases, with 10 bases sitting between them. Germline CDR1 is DFQATT and CDR2 is SNEGSKA (reference sequence). This CDR3 is 11 amino acids long. In nucleotides, the CDR3 is TGCAGTGCTAGTCGGAGGGGAGAGCAGTACTTC. Protein: CSASRRGEQYF.

For the CDR3, the DNA is TGTGCCAGTACCATAGCGGGGGCGAACACAGATACGCAGTATTTT. Translated, it gives CASTIAGANTDTQYF. The chain combines TRBV19 with TRBJ2-3; 9 bases are shared with TRBD2. In germline, CDR1 is LNHDA, CDR2 SQIVND (reference sequence). Trimming took 7 bases from V and 2 from J; bases not matched to a gene: 7. The CDR3 loop spans 15 amino acids.

This chain links TRBV10-1 with TRBJ2-7, with D possibly TRBD1 on 6 matching bases. This CDR3 has 14 residues. Germline V CDR1 and CDR2: WNHNN, SYGVQD (reference sequence). V gave up 0 bases and J gave up 3 bases, with 9 bases separating them. The CDR3, as DNA: TGCGCCAGCAGTGAGTCGGGGGCCCACTACGAGCAGTACTTC. It is translated as CASSESGAHYEQYF.

This chain links TRBV30 with TRBJ1-5; the match to TRBD1 covers 8 bases. This CDR3 region has 13 residues. Germline values: CDR1 GTSNPN, CDR2 SVGIG (reference sequence). V trimming: 5 bases; J trimming: 5 bases; junction bases outside the gene matches: 5. DNA of the CDR3: TGTGCCTGGGGACAGGGATGGGATCAGCCCCAGCATTTT. It is translated as CAWGQGWDQPQHF.

The chain has TRBV7-8 and TRBJ2-7; a possible D gene is TRBD1 (6 bases). The CDR3 totals 13 residues. Germline lookup yields CDR1 SGHVS and CDR2 FQNEAQ. V shed 5 bases and J shed 5 bases, with 13 bases lying between them. The CDR3, as DNA: TGTGCCAGCAGCACCACAGGGTTCGACGAGCAGTACTTC. Translated: CASSTTGFDEQYF.

This clone has only a few counts. The chain couples TRBV23-1 to TRBJ1-2; D unclear. TRBV23-1 is flagged as an ORF with uncertain function. Trimming pared 8 bases from V and 4 bases from J, leaving 11 bases between. The CDR3 is 12 residues long. CDR3 coding DNA: TGCGCCAGCGGGTCAGGTACCTATGGCTACACCTTC. It translates to CASGSGTYGYTF.

This chain joins TRBV5-6 and TRBJ2-7; the match to TRBD1 covers 7 bases. The germline CDR1 and CDR2 sequences are SGHDT and YYEEEE. Losses at the gene ends were 5 bases for V and 0 bases for J; bases not matched to a gene: 5. The CDR3 runs 14 residues. For the CDR3, the DNA is TGTGCCAGCAGAACCGGGACAGTCTCCTACGAGCAGTACTTC. Translating it yields CASRTGTVSYEQYF.

This rearrangement joins TRBV7-9 to TRBJ1-2; D is unclear. The CDR3 runs to 13 residues. CDR1 is SEHNR and CDR2 is FQNEAQ in the germline V gene (reference sequence). V lost 6 bases to trimming and J lost 9 bases, with 17 bases between them. CDR3 loop: CASSPPTTERYTF. Here the CDR3 DNA reads TGTGCCAGCAGTCCCCCGACGACTGAGCGCTACACCTTC.

The rearrangement joins TRBV19 to TRBJ1-5; D is possibly TRBD1 (5 bases). Germline V gives CDR1 LNHDA, CDR2 SQIVND (reference sequence). This CDR3 contains 17 residues. Deletions cut 4 bases from V and 4 bases from J, with 20 bases between. The CDR3 DNA reads as TGTGCCAGTAGTACTACCTCGTCAGACAGTCGGAATCAGCCCCAGCATTTT. Amino acids: CASSTTSSDSRNQPQHF.

The chain carries TRBV19 and TRBJ1-2, with D hard to call. CDR1 is LNHDA and CDR2 is SQIVND in the germline V gene (reference sequence). Between the trimmed V and J ends, which lost 6 bases and 4 bases, there was a span of 12 bases. The length of the CDR3 is 13 residues. The CDR3: CASRQRGVYGYTF. CDR3 bases: TGTGCCAGTAGGCAGCGGGGTGTCTATGGCTACACCTTC.

V is TRBV30 and J is TRBJ2-5, with a possible D match to TRBD2 (5 bases). The CDR3 sequence is 15 residues long. Germline V gene sequence: CDR1 GTSNPN, CDR2 SVGIG (reference sequence). The ends were cut back, 3 bases at V and 4 bases at J, with 18 bases in the middle. CDR3 nucleotides: TGTGCCTGGAGCCCGGGATTTCCCGACCCAGAGACCCAGTACTTC. Translated: CAWSPGFPDPETQYF.

The chain employs TRBV2 and TRBJ2-7, with a possible D match to TRBD1 (9 bases). V was clipped by 10 bases and J by 4 bases, with 29 bases between them. CDR3 length: 17 amino acids. Looked up from germline, CDR1 is SNHLY and CDR2 is FYNNEI. The CDR3 protein is CATAGGQGNVGLYEQYF. The CDR3 DNA sequence: TGTGCCACCGCGGGGGGACAGGGAAACGTCGGCCTATACGAGCAGTACTTC.

J is TRBJ2-7 and V is TRBV5-5; 7 bases are a match to TRBD1. V lost 4 bases to trimming and J lost 1 base; unmatched junction nucleotides: 5. CDR3 length: 14 residues. Germline loops: CDR1 SGHKS, CDR2 YYEKEE (reference sequence). The CDR3 loop reads CASSILTGSYEQYF. The CDR3 nucleotides read TGTGCCAGCAGCATTTTGACAGGGTCCTACGAGCAGTACTTC.